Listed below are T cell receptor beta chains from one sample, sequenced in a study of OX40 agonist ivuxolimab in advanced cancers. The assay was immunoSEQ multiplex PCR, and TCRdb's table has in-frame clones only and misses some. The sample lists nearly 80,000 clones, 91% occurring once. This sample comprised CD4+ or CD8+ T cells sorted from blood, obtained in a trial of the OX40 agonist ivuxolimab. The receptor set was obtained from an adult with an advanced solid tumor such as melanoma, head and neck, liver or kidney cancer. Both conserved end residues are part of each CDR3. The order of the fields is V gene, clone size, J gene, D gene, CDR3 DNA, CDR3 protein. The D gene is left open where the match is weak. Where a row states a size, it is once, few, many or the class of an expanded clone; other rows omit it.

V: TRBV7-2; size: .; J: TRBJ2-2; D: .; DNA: TGTGCCAGCAGTCCCCGGGGCGGGTTTCCCGGGGAGCTGTTTTTT; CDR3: CASSPRGGFPGELFF
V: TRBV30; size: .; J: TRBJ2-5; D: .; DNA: TGTGCCTGGAGTGTAGGAGAGACCCAGTACTTC; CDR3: CAWSVGETQYF
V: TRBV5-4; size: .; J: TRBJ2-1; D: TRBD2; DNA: TGTGCCAGCAGCACTAGCGGCAATGAGCAGTTCTTC; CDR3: CASSTSGNEQFF
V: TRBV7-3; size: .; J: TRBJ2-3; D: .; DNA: TGTGCCAGCAGCTTAAGGGGGCCCACAGATACGCAGTATTTT; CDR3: CASSLRGPTDTQYF
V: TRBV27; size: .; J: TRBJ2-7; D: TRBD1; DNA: TGTGCCAGCAGTTCCCGGACAGGGACGTCCGAGCAGTACTTC; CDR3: CASSSRTGTSEQYF
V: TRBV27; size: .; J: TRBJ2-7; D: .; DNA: TGTGCCAGCAGTTTATTAGGGCGGTCGTACGAGCAGTACTTC; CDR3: CASSLLGRSYEQYF
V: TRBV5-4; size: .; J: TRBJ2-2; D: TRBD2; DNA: TGTGCCAGCAGCCCCAAAAGAGGGGACTACGCGAACACCGGGGAGCTGTTTTTT; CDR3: CASSPKRGDYANTGELFF
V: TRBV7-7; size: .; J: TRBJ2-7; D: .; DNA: TGTGCTAGCACCCAATACGAGCAGTACTTC; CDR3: CASTQYEQYF
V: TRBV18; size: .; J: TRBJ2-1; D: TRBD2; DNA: TGTGCCAGCGCCGGGCTAGCGGACTACAATGAGCAGTTCTTC; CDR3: CASAGLADYNEQFF
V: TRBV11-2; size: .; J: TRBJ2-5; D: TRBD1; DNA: TGTGCCAGCAGTCAAACCGACAGGGGGCCCCAAGAGACCCAGTACTTC; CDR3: CASSQTDRGPQETQYF
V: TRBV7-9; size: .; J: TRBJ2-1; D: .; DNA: TGTGCCAGCAGACTAACGGGGAGCTCCTACAATGAGCAGTTCTTC; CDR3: CASRLTGSSYNEQFF
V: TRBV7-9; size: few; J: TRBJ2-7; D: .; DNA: TGTGCCAGCAGCTTCGACTACGAGCAGTACTTC; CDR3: CASSFDYEQYF
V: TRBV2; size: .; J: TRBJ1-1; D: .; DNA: TGTGCCAGCAGAACTGAGGACCCCACTGAAGCTTTCTTT; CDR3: CASRTEDPTEAFF
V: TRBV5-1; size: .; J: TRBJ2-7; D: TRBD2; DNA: TGCGCCAGCAGCTTGGTTGCGGGAGACCGCGAGCAGTACTTC; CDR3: CASSLVAGDREQYF
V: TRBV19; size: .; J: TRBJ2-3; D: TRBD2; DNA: TGTGCCAGTAGTATAAATAGCGGGAGGGGAGATACGCAGTATTTT; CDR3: CASSINSGRGDTQYF
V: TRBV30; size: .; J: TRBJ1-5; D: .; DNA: TGTGCCTGGAGAGCTGACGGACGCAATCAGCCCCAGCATTTT; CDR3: CAWRADGRNQPQHF
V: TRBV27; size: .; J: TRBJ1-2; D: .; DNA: TGTGCCAGCAGACCCACAGGGAACTATGGCTACACCTTC; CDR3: CASRPTGNYGYTF
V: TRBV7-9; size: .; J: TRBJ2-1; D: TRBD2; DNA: TGTGCCAGCAGCCCCAGGACTAGCGGGAGAAATGAGCAGTTCTTC; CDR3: CASSPRTSGRNEQFF
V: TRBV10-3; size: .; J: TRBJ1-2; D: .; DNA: TGTGCCATCAGTGATCAGGGAGGCTACACCTTC; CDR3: CAISDQGGYTF
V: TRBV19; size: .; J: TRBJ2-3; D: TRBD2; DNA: TGTGCCAGTAGTAGGGGGGGGTTGATGGATACGCAGTATTTT; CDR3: CASSRGGLMDTQYF
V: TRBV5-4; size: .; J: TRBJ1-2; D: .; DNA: TGTGCCAGCAGCCGTCTGGACAGAAACTATGGCTACACCTTC; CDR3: CASSRLDRNYGYTF
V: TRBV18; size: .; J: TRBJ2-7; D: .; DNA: TGTGCCAGCTCATCGAAAGGAGACGAGCAGTACTTC; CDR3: CASSSKGDEQYF
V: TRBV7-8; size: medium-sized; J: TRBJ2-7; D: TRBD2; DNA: TGTGCCAGCAGCCCTATAATAGCGGGAGGCAAGCAGTACTTC; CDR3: CASSPIIAGGKQYF
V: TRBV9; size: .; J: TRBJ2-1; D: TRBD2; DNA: TGTGCCAGCAGCGTAGGAGAGGGGACTAGCGGGTATATTGAGCAGTTCTTC; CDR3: CASSVGEGTSGYIEQFF
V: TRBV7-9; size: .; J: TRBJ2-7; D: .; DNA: TGTGCCAGCAGCTTATTCCCACGCACCTACGAGCAGTACTTC; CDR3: CASSLFPRTYEQYF
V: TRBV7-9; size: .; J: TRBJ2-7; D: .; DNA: TGTGCCAGCAGCTTATGGCCCCAGTCCTACGAGCAGTACTTC; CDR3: CASSLWPQSYEQYF
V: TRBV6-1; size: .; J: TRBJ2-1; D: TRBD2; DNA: TGTGCCAGCAGTGATCCCGGACTAGCGGGAGACAATGAGCAGTTCTTC; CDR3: CASSDPGLAGDNEQFF
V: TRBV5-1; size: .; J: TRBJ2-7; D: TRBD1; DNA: TGCGCCAGCAGGTTAACCGGGACAGGGCCTACCGAGCAGTACTTC; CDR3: CASRLTGTGPTEQYF
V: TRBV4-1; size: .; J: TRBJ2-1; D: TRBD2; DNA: TGCGCCAGCAGATCACCGGGGGGAGGCGCTGCTGAGCAGTTCTTC; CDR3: CASRSPGGGAAEQFF
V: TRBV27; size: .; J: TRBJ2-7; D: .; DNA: TGTGCCAGCAGTCTACCGGGACGAGCCTACGAGCAGTACTTC; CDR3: CASSLPGRAYEQYF
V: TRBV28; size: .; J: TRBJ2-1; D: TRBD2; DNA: TGTGCCAGCACCACGACTAGCGGGAGATGGAATGAGCAGTTCTTC; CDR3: CASTTTSGRWNEQFF
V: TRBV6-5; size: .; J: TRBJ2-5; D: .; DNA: TGTGCCAGCAGTTATAGGCGGCCCCAAGAGACCCAGTACTTC; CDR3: CASSYRRPQETQYF
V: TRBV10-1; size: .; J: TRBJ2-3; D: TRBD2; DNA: TGCGCCAATGGGACTAGCGGGAGGGCTGGGACAGATACGCAGTATTTT; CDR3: CANGTSGRAGTDTQYF
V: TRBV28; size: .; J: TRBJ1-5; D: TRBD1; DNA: TGTGCCAGCAGTTTAGCCGACAGGGACAATCAGCCCCAGCATTTT; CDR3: CASSLADRDNQPQHF
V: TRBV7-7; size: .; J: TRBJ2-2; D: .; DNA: TGTGCTAGCACCTCCGGGGGCACCGGGGAGCTGTTTTTT; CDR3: CASTSGGTGELFF
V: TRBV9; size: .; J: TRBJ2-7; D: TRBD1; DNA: TGTGCCAGCAGCGTAGCAGGCCAGGGGGCTCCCTACGAGCAGTACTTC; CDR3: CASSVAGQGAPYEQYF
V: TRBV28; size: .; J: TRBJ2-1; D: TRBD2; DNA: TGTGCCAGCAGGGGGACAGGCGGAACTAGCGGGAGGGTGAATGAGCAGTTCTTC; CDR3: CASRGTGGTSGRVNEQFF
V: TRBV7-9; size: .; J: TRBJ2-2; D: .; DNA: TGTGCCAGCAGCTTACGGGTATCGAACACCGGGGAGCTGTTTTTT; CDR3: CASSLRVSNTGELFF
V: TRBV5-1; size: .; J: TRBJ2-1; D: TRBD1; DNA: TGCGCCAGCAGCCCGACAGGGAACGACGGTGAGCAGTTCTTC; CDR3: CASSPTGNDGEQFF
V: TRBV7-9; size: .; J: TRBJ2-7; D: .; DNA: TGTGCCAGCAGCTTACGGCAGTACGAGCAGTACTTC; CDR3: CASSLRQYEQYF
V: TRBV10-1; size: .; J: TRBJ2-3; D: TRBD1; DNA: TGCGCCAGCGCCGGGACAGCTAGCACAGATACGCAGTATTTT; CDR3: CASAGTASTDTQYF
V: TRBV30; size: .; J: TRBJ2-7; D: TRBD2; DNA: TGTGCCTGGAGTGGGACTAGCGTGACCTACGAGCAGTACTTC; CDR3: CAWSGTSVTYEQYF
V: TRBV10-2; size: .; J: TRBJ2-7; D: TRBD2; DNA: TGCGCCAGCAAAACTAGCGGGGGCTACGAGCAGTACTTC; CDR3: CASKTSGGYEQYF
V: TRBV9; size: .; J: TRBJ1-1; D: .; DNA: TGTGCCAGCAGCGTAGCTACCAGGGACACTGAAGCTTTCTTT; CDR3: CASSVATRDTEAFF
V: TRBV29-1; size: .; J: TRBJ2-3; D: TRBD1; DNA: TGCAGCGTCATGGTTGGGGGACAGGGGGCAGGGACGCAGTATTTT; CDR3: CSVMVGGQGAGTQYF
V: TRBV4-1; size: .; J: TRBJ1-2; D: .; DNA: TGCGCCAGCAGCCAAGAATGGACAAACGGCTACACCTTC; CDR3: CASSQEWTNGYTF
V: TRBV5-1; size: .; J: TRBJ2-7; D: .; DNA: TGCGCCAGCAGCTTACCCCCCCCCTACGAGCAGTACTTC; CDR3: CASSLPPPYEQYF
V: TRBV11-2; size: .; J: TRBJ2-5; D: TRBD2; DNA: TGTGCCAGCAGCTTAGGACCCGCTAGCGGGAGGGCCCGGGAGACCCAGTACTTC; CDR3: CASSLGPASGRARETQYF
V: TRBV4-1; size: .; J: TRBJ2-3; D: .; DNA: TGCGCCAGCAGCCAAGAGGCCAGCACAGATACGCAGTATTTT; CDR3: CASSQEASTDTQYF
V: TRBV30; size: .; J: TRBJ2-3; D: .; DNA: TGTGCCTGCTCCGCTGGCTTGACAGATACGCAGTATTTT; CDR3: CACSAGLTDTQYF
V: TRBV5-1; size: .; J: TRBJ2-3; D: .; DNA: TGCGCCAGCAGCCCGGGACCCCCCACAGATACGCAGTATTTT; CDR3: CASSPGPPTDTQYF
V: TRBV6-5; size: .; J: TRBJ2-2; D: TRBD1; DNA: TGTGCCAGCAGTGCCAGGACAGGGGACACCGGGGAGCTGTTTTTT; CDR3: CASSARTGDTGELFF
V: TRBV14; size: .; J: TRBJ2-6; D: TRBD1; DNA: TGTGCCAGCAGCCAAATCACAGGGGGCTGGCTGGGGGCCAACGTCCTGACTTTC; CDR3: CASSQITGGWLGANVLTF